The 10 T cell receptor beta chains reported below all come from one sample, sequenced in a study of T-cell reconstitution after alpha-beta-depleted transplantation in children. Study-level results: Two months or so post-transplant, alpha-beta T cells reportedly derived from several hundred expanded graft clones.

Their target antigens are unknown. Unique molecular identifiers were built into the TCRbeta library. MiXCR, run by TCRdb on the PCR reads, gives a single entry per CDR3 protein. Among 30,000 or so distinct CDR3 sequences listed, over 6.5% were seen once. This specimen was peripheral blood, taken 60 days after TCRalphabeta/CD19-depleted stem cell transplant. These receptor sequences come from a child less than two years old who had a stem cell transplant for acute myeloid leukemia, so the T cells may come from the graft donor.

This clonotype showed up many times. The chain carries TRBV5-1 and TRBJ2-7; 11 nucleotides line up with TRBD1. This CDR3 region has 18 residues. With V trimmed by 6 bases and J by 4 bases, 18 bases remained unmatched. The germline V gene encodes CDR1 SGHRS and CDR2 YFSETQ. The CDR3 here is CASNPSYKGQGVTYEQYF. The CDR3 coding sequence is TGCGCCAGCAACCCCAGCTATAAGGGACAGGGGGTGACTTACGAGCAGTACTTC.

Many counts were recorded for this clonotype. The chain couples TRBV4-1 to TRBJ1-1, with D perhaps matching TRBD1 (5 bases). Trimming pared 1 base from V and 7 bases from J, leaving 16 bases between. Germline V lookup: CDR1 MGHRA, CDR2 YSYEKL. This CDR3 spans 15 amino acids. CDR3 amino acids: CASSQVDSIHGEAFF. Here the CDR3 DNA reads TGCGCCAGCAGCCAAGTTGACAGCATCCACGGTGAAGCTTTCTTT.

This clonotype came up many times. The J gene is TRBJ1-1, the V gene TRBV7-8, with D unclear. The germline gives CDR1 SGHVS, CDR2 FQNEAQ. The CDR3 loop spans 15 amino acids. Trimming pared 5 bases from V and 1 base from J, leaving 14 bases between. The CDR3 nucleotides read TGTGCCAGCAGCCTAGGACGTCGCCCGAACACTGAAGCTTTCTTT. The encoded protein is CASSLGRRPNTEAFF.

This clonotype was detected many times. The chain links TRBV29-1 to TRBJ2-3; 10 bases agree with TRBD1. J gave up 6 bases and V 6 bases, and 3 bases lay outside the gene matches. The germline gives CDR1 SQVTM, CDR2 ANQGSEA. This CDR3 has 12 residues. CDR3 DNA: TGCAGCGTGGACAGGGGGGAGGATACGCAGTATTTT. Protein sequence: CSVDRGEDTQYF.

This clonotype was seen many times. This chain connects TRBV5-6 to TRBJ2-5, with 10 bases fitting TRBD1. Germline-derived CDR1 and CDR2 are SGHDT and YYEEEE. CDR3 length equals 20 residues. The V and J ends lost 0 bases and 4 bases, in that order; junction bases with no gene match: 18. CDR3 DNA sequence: TGTGCCAGCAGCTTGGAGGTTTGGTTAGGGCGACAGGGGGCAGGAGAGACCCAGTACTTC. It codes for CASSLEVWLGRQGAGETQYF.

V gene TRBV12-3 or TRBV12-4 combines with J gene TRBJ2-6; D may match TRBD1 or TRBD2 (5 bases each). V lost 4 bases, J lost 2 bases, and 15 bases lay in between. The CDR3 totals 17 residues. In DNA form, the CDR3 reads TGTGCCAGCAGTTCCCTGGGAAGGGGAGCTGGGGCCAACGTCCTGACTTTC. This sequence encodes CASSSLGRGAGANVLTF.

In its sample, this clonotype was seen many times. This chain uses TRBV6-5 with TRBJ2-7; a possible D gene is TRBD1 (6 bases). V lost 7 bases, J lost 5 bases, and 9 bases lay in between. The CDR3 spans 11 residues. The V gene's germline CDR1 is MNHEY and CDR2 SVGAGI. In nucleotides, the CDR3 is TGTGCCAGCACTCAGGGGCACGAGCAGTACTTC. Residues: CASTQGHEQYF.

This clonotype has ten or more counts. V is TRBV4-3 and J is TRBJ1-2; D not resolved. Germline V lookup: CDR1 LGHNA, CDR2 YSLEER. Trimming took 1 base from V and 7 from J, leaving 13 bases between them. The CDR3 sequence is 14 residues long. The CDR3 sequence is CASSQGRWAGGYTF. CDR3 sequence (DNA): TGCGCCAGCAGCCAAGGGAGGTGGGCCGGTGGCTACACCTTC.

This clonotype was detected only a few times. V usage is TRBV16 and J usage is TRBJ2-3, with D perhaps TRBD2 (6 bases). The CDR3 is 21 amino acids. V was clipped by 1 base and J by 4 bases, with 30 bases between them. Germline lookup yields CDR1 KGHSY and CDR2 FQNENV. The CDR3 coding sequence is TGTGCCAGCAGCCAATTGCGGCAGACTAGGGTGAACCTAGATACACCAGATACGCAGTATTTT. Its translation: CASSQLRQTRVNLDTPDTQYF.

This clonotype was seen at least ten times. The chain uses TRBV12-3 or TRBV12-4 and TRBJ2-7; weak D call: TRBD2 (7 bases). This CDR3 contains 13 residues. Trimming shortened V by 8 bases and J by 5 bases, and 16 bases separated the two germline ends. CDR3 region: CASRGGVIDEQYF. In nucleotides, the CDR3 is TGTGCCAGCCGAGGGGGGGTGATCGACGAGCAGTACTTC.